This T cell receptor beta chain was observed in a study of technical replicates of blood from several donors. The table came from immunoSEQ multiplex PCR; TCRdb's copy has only in-frame clones and leaves some out. Of about 84,000 clones in the sample, about nine tenths are singletons; the top ten hold under 0.3%. Losses at the gene ends were 5 bases for V and 2 bases for J; bases not matched to a gene: 7. CDR3 size: 15 residues. The V gene's germline CDR1 is SGHVS and CDR2 FNYEAQ. This receptor was obtained from a human donor in good health. The chain carries TRBV7-6 and TRBJ2-5; TRBD1 matches 8 bases. Sequenced input: T cells isolated from PBMCs. The CDR3 DNA sequence: TGTGCCAGCAGCCCGACGACAGGGGCGCAAGAGACCCAGTACTTC. Protein: CASSPTTGAQETQYF. The full variable domain, in which reference TRBV7-6 and TRBJ2-5 provide the parts outside the CDR3, is GAGVSQSPRYKVTKRGQDVALRCDPISGHVSLYWYRQALGQGPEFLTYFNYEAQQDKSGLPNDRFSAERPEGSISTLTIQRTEQRDSAMYRCASSPTTGAQETQYFGPGTRLLVL.